This T cell receptor beta chain was profiled in a study of blood T cells in healthy people across ages. Sample-barcoded 5' priming and a J-beta primer mix drove a second PCR of about 7 to 11 cycles. TCRdb used MiXCR to reprocess the 5' RACE reads, holding one entry per CDR3 protein. In the table there are around 970,000 distinct CDR3 sequences, roughly 51% of which are singletons. The CDR3 is 16 amino acids. V was pared by 0 bases and J by 6 bases, with 5 bases of the junction left unmatched. In germline, CDR1 is SGHRS, CDR2 YFSETQ. Extractions gave at least 5 micrograms of total RNA per sample. The V gene is TRBV5-1, the J gene TRBJ2-3; 12 bases line up with TRBD2. Input material: blood. This TCR was recovered from a woman aged 55-70 years in good health. The CDR3 DNA reads TGCGCCAGCAGCTTGGATACTAGCGGGAGGACGGATACGCAGTATTTT. Translated, it gives CASSLDTSGRTDTQYF.